The 17 T cell receptor beta chains given below trace back to one sample, sequenced in a study of cytomegalovirus exposure and HLA in healthy donors (dated by TCRdb to about 2017). Library prep was done by the immunoSEQ multiplex PCR assay. The multiplex PCR relied on a mix of 60 forward primers for TCR Vbeta segments and 13 reverse primers for TCR Jbeta segments. TCRdb mirrors the immuneACCESS table, restricted to in-frame sequences. Some clones are absent from its copies; in checked studies, under half trace to an unresolved V gene, and the reason for the others is unknown. The sample table shows about 140,000 clones, and roughly 10% are seen once. The biggest ten clones account for approximately 1.9% of the sample. Sequenced material: PBMCs. All receptors come from a man aged 50 or older in good health and CMV-seronegative.

This chain links TRBV25-1 with TRBJ2-2; tentative D call: TRBD2 (6 bases). This CDR3 is built from 14 residues. Per the germline V gene, CDR1 is MGHDK and CDR2 is SYGVNS. Trimming shortened V by 2 bases and J by 4 bases, and 8 bases separated the two germline ends. The CDR3 reads CASSEGLSTGELFF. The CDR3 coding sequence is TGTGCCAGCAGTGAAGGACTATCCACCGGGGAGCTGTTTTTT.

This clone occurred a few times. V is TRBV18 and J is TRBJ1-2, with D possibly TRBD1 on 6 matching bases. Trimming left V 3 bases short and J 1 base short, with 15 bases between. The CDR3 totals 16 residues. CDR1 is KGHSH and CDR2 is LQKENI in the germline V gene. For the CDR3, the DNA is TGTGCCAGCTCACCGGCGCAGGGGCAAAGTAACTATGGCTACACCTTC. Translation: CASSPAQGQSNYGYTF.

This clone was recorded a few times. The rearrangement joins TRBV5-1 to TRBJ1-3, with TRBD1 matching 7 bases. Trimming cost V 7 bases and J 3 bases; bases outside gene matches: 7. The germline gives CDR1 SGHRS, CDR2 YFSETQ. The CDR3 loop spans 14 amino acids. The DNA of the CDR3 is TGCGCCAGCGCCGGAGGGGGCGTTGGAAACACCATATATTTT. It yields the protein CASAGGGVGNTIYF.

This chain links TRBV6-5 with TRBJ2-3; D gene uncertain. Germline values: CDR1 MNHEY, CDR2 SVGAGI. The CDR3 has 14 residues. This chain's CDR3 is CAAGDVDGTDTQYF. The CDR3 nucleotides read TGTGCAGCAGGTGACGTAGATGGGACAGATACGCAGTATTTT.

There are a few counts of this clone. The chain employs TRBV13 and TRBJ2-2; 11 nucleotides match TRBD2. This CDR3 contains 18 residues. The germline V gene has CDR1 PRHDT and CDR2 FYEKMQ (reference sequence). V gave up 2 bases and J gave up 0 bases; unmatched junction bases: 5. CDR3 protein: CASSLRLAGGANTGELFF. CDR3 in DNA: TGTGCCAGCAGCTTACGGCTAGCGGGGGGCGCGAACACCGGGGAGCTGTTTTTT.

This clone turned up a few times. The chain is built from TRBV2 and TRBJ1-1; 11 bases map to TRBD1. Trimming at V came to 10 bases and at J to 5 bases, leaving 6 bases not matched to a gene. The germline CDR1 and CDR2 sequences are SNHLY and FYNNEI. The CDR3 consists of 13 residues. The CDR3 reads CATEDRGRTEAFF. The CDR3 bases are TGTGCCACCGAGGACAGGGGGCGAACTGAAGCTTTCTTT.

The J gene is TRBJ1-1, the V gene TRBV6-5; unclear D gene. The germline V and J ends were trimmed by 6 bases and 10 bases, with 12 bases remaining between them. There are 11 residues in the CDR3. Per the germline V gene, CDR1 is MNHEY and CDR2 is SVGAGI. CDR3 sequence: CASRSPRAAFF. DNA for the CDR3: TGTGCCAGCAGATCTCCCCGAGCAGCTTTCTTT.

V gene TRBV5-1 combines with J gene TRBJ2-7, with D unresolved. CDR1 SGHRS and CDR2 YFSETQ come from the germline V gene. CDR3 size: 13 residues. The germline V and J ends were trimmed by 0 bases and 4 bases, with 8 bases remaining between them. The CDR3 spells CASSLVRSYEQYF. In DNA, the CDR3 is TGCGCCAGCAGCTTGGTTCGGAGTTACGAGCAGTACTTC.

The chain carries TRBV7-2 and TRBJ2-3, with D possibly TRBD2 on 5 matching bases. From germline, CDR1 is SGHTA and CDR2 FQGNSA. Trimming took off 2 bases at V and 2 bases at J, with 11 bases between the two ends. The CDR3 extends over 15 amino acids. The CDR3 is CASSLSRGVTDTQYF. CDR3 in DNA: TGTGCCAGCAGCTTATCTCGGGGAGTCACAGATACGCAGTATTTT. Looking up the rest from reference TRBV7-2 and TRBJ2-3 gives the full variable domain: GAGVSQSPSNKVTEKGKDVELRCDPISGHTALYWYRQSLGQGLEFLIYFQGNSAPDKSGLPSDRFSAERTGGSVSTLTIQRTQQEDSAVYLCASSLSRGVTDTQYFGPGTRLTVL.

This clone was seen only a few times. The V call is TRBV28, the J call TRBJ1-1; 7 bases fit TRBD1. The V and J ends lost 6 bases and 2 bases, in that order; junction bases with no gene match: 6. Germline V CDR1 and CDR2: MDHEN, SYDVKM. CDR3 length: 14 residues. The CDR3 protein is CASRSQGGNTEAFF. The CDR3 nucleotides read TGTGCCAGCAGATCGCAGGGGGGTAACACTGAAGCTTTCTTT.

This clone has just a few counts. This chain uses TRBV18 with TRBJ2-1; TRBD1 matches 7 bases. Germline trimming cut 3 bases from V and 5 bases from J; bases unmatched to any gene: 7. The CDR3 runs to 15 residues. Per the germline V gene, CDR1 is KGHSH and CDR2 is LQKENI. The CDR3 sequence is CASSPSGQRNNEQFF. In DNA, the CDR3 is TGTGCCAGCTCACCTTCGGGACAGAGGAACAATGAGCAGTTCTTC.

The table lists this clone with a few counts. The V call is TRBV2, the J call TRBJ2-6, with D hard to call. V lost 4 bases to trimming and J lost 0 bases, with 10 bases between them. The CDR3 extends over 16 amino acids. Germline V gene data show CDR1 as SNHLY and CDR2 as FYNNEI. This chain's CDR3 is CASSVQISSGANVLTF. In DNA, the CDR3 is TGTGCCAGCAGTGTACAAATAAGCTCTGGGGCCAACGTCCTGACTTTC.

This chain joins TRBV6-5 and TRBJ2-5; 7 bases agree with TRBD1. Germline CDR1 and CDR2: MNHEY and SVGAGI. The V segment lost 5 bases and the J segment 2 bases; nucleotides outside the gene matches: 8. The CDR3 extends over 15 amino acids. The CDR3, as DNA: TGTGCCAGCAGTCGGACAGGACGAGAGCAAGAGACCCAGTACTTC. As protein: CASSRTGREQETQYF.

This rearrangement joins TRBV5-1 to TRBJ2-7; 7 bases line up with TRBD1. Losses at the gene ends were 4 bases for V and 5 bases for J; bases not matched to a gene: 6. CDR1 is SGHRS and CDR2 is YFSETQ in the germline V gene. This CDR3 contains 13 residues. The CDR3 region is CASSPGTAHEQYF. As DNA, the CDR3 is TGCGCCAGCAGCCCGGGGACAGCCCACGAGCAGTACTTC.

The V and J genes are TRBV7-9 and TRBJ2-5; 12 bases are a match to TRBD2. J lost 1 base, V lost 5 bases, and 2 bases had no gene match. The CDR3 length is 15 residues. Germline loops: CDR1 SEHNR, CDR2 FQNEAQ (reference sequence). CDR3 region: CASSPSGGGQETQYF. Here the CDR3 DNA reads TGTGCCAGCAGCCCTAGCGGGGGGGGCCAAGAGACCCAGTACTTC. The full variable domain, with the rest looked up from reference TRBV7-9 and TRBJ2-5, is DTGVSQNPRHKITKRGQNVTFRCDPISEHNRLYWYRQTLGQGPEFLTYFQNEAQLEKSRLLSDRFSAERPKGSFSTLEIQRTEQGDSAMYLCASSPSGGGQETQYFGPGTRLLVL.

The chain is built from TRBV15 and TRBJ2-7; TRBD2 agrees at 7 bases. There are 13 residues in the CDR3. V was pared by 1 base and J by 5 bases, with 2 bases of the junction left unmatched. The germline CDR1 and CDR2 sequences are LNHNV and YYDKDF (reference sequence). The CDR3 sequence: CATSRVAGDEQYF. The CDR3 DNA follows: TGTGCCACCAGCAGAGTGGCGGGGGACGAGCAGTACTTC. The entire variable domain, with the rest obtained from reference TRBV15 and TRBJ2-7, is as follows: DAMVIQNPRYQVTQFGKPVTLSCSQTLNHNVMYWYQQKSSQAPKLLFHYYDKDFNNEADTPDNFQSRRPNTSFCFLDIRSPGLGDTAMYLCATSRVAGDEQYFGPGTRLTVT.

The V gene is TRBV28, the J gene TRBJ1-4; D remains unclear. The CDR3 contains 13 residues. CDR1 is MDHEN and CDR2 is SYDVKM in the germline V gene. V was pared by 1 base and J by 10 bases, with 10 bases between. The CDR3 DNA is TGTGCCAGCAGTTTATCACAGAGCGGAAAACTGTTTTTT. Encoded protein: CASSLSQSGKLFF.